This T cell receptor beta chain was sequenced in a study of T cell repertoires in cytomegalovirus infection. Study in general: Public TCR beta signatures marked donors with CMV infection and the matching HLA. Study-wide findings and caveats: CMV-specific HLA-C-restricted TCR beta clonotypes dominated the ex vivo response.

This CDR3 spans 14 amino acids. V lost 3 bases, J lost 6 bases, and 15 bases lay in between. Germline CDR1 and CDR2: SGHVS and FNYEAQ. TCRdb ran MiXCR on the reads and lists one entry per CDR3 protein. This sample yields fewer than 550,000 distinct CDR3 sequences, of which 16% are seen a single time; about 24% belongs to the top ten. Concerning this clonotype itself: No antigen is known for it.

This receptor was taken from a human donor in good health (CMV status not recorded). Some clones in this sample may be carry-over from other donors' samples. Sequenced material: CD8+ T cells from PBMCs. This chain joins TRBV7-6 and TRBJ2-7, with D possibly matching TRBD2 (6 bases). CDR3 sequence (DNA): TGTGCCAGCAGCTTGGGGGGATCCCTGGGCGAGCAGTACTTC. Translation: CASSLGGSLGEQYF.